A selection of T cell receptor beta chains follows, all from one sample in a study of T cell changes during pregnancy in multiple sclerosis. Here immunoSEQ multiplex PCR was the method, and the copy in TCRdb shows in-frame clones only, minus some. This table holds about 69,000 clones, around 94% found once. The specimen comprised peripheral blood, sampled in the third trimester of pregnancy. The receptors were gathered from a female donor in good health, enrolled as a control in a pregnancy study. CDR3s include the opening cysteine and the closing phenylalanine or tryptophan. D genes are given only for firm matches. The size entry is marked missing in some rows and otherwise reads once, few, many or a size class.

CDR3 length: 13; D gene: TRBD1; J gene: TRBJ2-5; clone size: -; V gene: TRBV15; CDR3 DNA: TGTGCCACCAGTTCCGGGACAGATGAGACCCAGTACTTC; CDR3 protein: CATSSGTDETQYF
CDR3 length: 16; D gene: TRBD2; J gene: TRBJ2-1; clone size: -; V gene: TRBV7-6; CDR3 DNA: TGTGCCAGCAGCCGGACTAGCGGGAGGGCCTACAATGAGCAGTTCTTC; CDR3 protein: CASSRTSGRAYNEQFF
CDR3 length: 17; D gene: TRBD2; J gene: TRBJ2-1; clone size: -; V gene: TRBV11-1; CDR3 DNA: TGTGCCAGCAGCTCAAAAACCCGAGCGGGGGGAGGGAATGAGCAGTTCTTC; CDR3 protein: CASSSKTRAGGGNEQFF
CDR3 length: 15; D gene: -; J gene: TRBJ2-2; clone size: -; V gene: TRBV11-2; CDR3 DNA: TGTGCCAGCAGCTTAGTGGCGGGAAGGGGCGGGGAGCTGTTTTTT; CDR3 protein: CASSLVAGRGGELFF
CDR3 length: 14; D gene: -; J gene: TRBJ1-4; clone size: -; V gene: TRBV30; CDR3 DNA: TGTGCCTGGAGGGGCCCGGGAACAAATGAAAAACTGTTTTTT; CDR3 protein: CAWRGPGTNEKLFF
CDR3 length: 15; D gene: TRBD2; J gene: TRBJ2-1; clone size: -; V gene: TRBV5-4; CDR3 DNA: TGTGCCAGCAGCCCGGGACTAGCGAATTACAATGAGCAGTTCTTC; CDR3 protein: CASSPGLANYNEQFF
CDR3 length: 14; D gene: -; J gene: TRBJ1-1; clone size: -; V gene: TRBV29-1; CDR3 DNA: TGCAGCGTTGAAGCTAGGCAGTTGAACACTGAAGCTTTCTTT; CDR3 protein: CSVEARQLNTEAFF
CDR3 length: 15; D gene: TRBD2; J gene: TRBJ2-1; clone size: -; V gene: TRBV7-9; CDR3 DNA: TGTGCCAGCAGCTTAGATAGCGGGTCCTACAATGAGCAGTTCTTC; CDR3 protein: CASSLDSGSYNEQFF
CDR3 length: 11; D gene: -; J gene: TRBJ2-3; clone size: -; V gene: TRBV5-4; CDR3 DNA: TGTGCCAGCAGCTTGTCGGATACGCAGTATTTT; CDR3 protein: CASSLSDTQYF
CDR3 length: 17; D gene: -; J gene: TRBJ1-2; clone size: -; V gene: TRBV19; CDR3 DNA: TGTGCCAGTATAGGAGGGACTGCTTCCCCGAATTTGGATGGCTACACCTTC; CDR3 protein: CASIGGTASPNLDGYTF
CDR3 length: 13; D gene: -; J gene: TRBJ2-4; clone size: once; V gene: TRBV29-1; CDR3 DNA: TGCAGCGTTGAAAAGGGGTTTAACAGCATTCAGTACTTC; CDR3 protein: CSVEKGFNSIQYF
CDR3 length: 13; D gene: -; J gene: TRBJ1-3; clone size: -; V gene: TRBV7-8; CDR3 DNA: TGTGCCAGCGGGCCCGGGGCGGGGAACACCATATATTTT; CDR3 protein: CASGPGAGNTIYF
CDR3 length: 14; D gene: TRBD2; J gene: TRBJ2-7; clone size: -; V gene: TRBV6-5; CDR3 DNA: TGTGCCAGCAGGAATAGCGGGAGTAGCTACGAGCAGTACTTC; CDR3 protein: CASRNSGSSYEQYF
CDR3 length: 15; D gene: -; J gene: TRBJ1-6; clone size: -; V gene: TRBV28; CDR3 DNA: TGTGCCAGCAGCACGCCTTCTAAGGGGGACTCACCCCTCCACTTT; CDR3 protein: CASSTPSKGDSPLHF
CDR3 length: 13; D gene: -; J gene: TRBJ2-7; clone size: -; V gene: TRBV7-3; CDR3 DNA: TGTGCCAGCAGCTTTGGTGGCCCGGGGGAGCAGTACTTC; CDR3 protein: CASSFGGPGEQYF
CDR3 length: 15; D gene: TRBD1; J gene: TRBJ1-2; clone size: -; V gene: TRBV6-1; CDR3 DNA: TGTGCCAGCAGTCGGGACAGACCTGCTAACTATGGCTACACCTTC; CDR3 protein: CASSRDRPANYGYTF
CDR3 length: 15; D gene: -; J gene: TRBJ2-1; clone size: -; V gene: TRBV5-1; CDR3 DNA: TGCGCCAGCAGCTTGAGAGGACTTTCCTACAATGAGCAGTTCTTC; CDR3 protein: CASSLRGLSYNEQFF
CDR3 length: 14; D gene: TRBD1; J gene: TRBJ1-2; clone size: few; V gene: TRBV10-3; CDR3 DNA: TGTGCCACTCGTCCGGGACAGGGGTCCTATGGCTACACCTTC; CDR3 protein: CATRPGQGSYGYTF
CDR3 length: 13; D gene: -; J gene: TRBJ2-1; clone size: -; V gene: TRBV5-6; CDR3 DNA: TGTGCCAGCAGCTTCCTGGAGCTTCCGGGGGAGTTCTTC; CDR3 protein: CASSFLELPGEFF
CDR3 length: 14; D gene: TRBD2; J gene: TRBJ2-7; clone size: once; V gene: TRBV28; CDR3 DNA: TGTGCCAGCAGTTTGGACGGGAGGGCCACCGAGCAGTACTTC; CDR3 protein: CASSLDGRATEQYF
CDR3 length: 17; D gene: TRBD2; J gene: TRBJ2-5; clone size: -; V gene: TRBV7-9; CDR3 DNA: TGTGCCAGCAGCTTGGGGGGTAGCGGGAGTAAGGGAGAGACCCAGTACTTC; CDR3 protein: CASSLGGSGSKGETQYF
CDR3 length: 14; D gene: -; J gene: TRBJ2-1; clone size: -; V gene: TRBV27; CDR3 DNA: TGTGCCAGCAGCCCGTGGGGGCGACACAATGAGCAGTTCTTC; CDR3 protein: CASSPWGRHNEQFF
CDR3 length: 12; D gene: -; J gene: TRBJ1-6; clone size: -; V gene: TRBV7-9; CDR3 DNA: TGTGCCGTCACAGACTACCAGTCACCCCTCCACTTT; CDR3 protein: CAVTDYQSPLHF
CDR3 length: 13; D gene: -; J gene: TRBJ1-2; clone size: -; V gene: TRBV28; CDR3 DNA: TGTGCCAGCAGCTCCGGACAGAACTATGGCTACACCTTC; CDR3 protein: CASSSGQNYGYTF
CDR3 length: 11; D gene: -; J gene: TRBJ2-7; clone size: -; V gene: TRBV7-2; CDR3 DNA: TGTGCCAGCAGCTTATCAGGAGAGCAGTACTTC; CDR3 protein: CASSLSGEQYF
CDR3 length: 19; D gene: TRBD2; J gene: TRBJ2-2; clone size: -; V gene: TRBV15; CDR3 DNA: TGTGCCACCAGCAGCCTAACTCCGGGACTACAAACGAACACCGGGGAGCTGTTTTTT; CDR3 protein: CATSSLTPGLQTNTGELFF
CDR3 length: 14; D gene: -; J gene: TRBJ1-5; clone size: -; V gene: TRBV5-5; CDR3 DNA: TGTGCCAGCAGCATTAGACGGGTAAATCAGCCCCAGCATTTT; CDR3 protein: CASSIRRVNQPQHF
CDR3 length: 14; D gene: -; J gene: TRBJ2-5; clone size: -; V gene: TRBV6-4; CDR3 DNA: TGTGCCAGCAAACAAACCTCTCCTCAAGAGACCCAGTACTTC; CDR3 protein: CASKQTSPQETQYF
CDR3 length: 15; D gene: -; J gene: TRBJ2-2; clone size: -; V gene: TRBV11-2; CDR3 DNA: TGTGCCAGCAGCCCGTTCCCGGGAACCACCGGGGAGCTGTTTTTT; CDR3 protein: CASSPFPGTTGELFF
CDR3 length: 16; D gene: TRBD1; J gene: TRBJ1-4; clone size: -; V gene: TRBV9; CDR3 DNA: TGTGCCAGCAGCGTAGGGACAGGCGGGACTAATGAAAAACTGTTTTTT; CDR3 protein: CASSVGTGGTNEKLFF
CDR3 length: 12; D gene: -; J gene: TRBJ1-2; clone size: -; V gene: TRBV6-5; CDR3 DNA: TGTGCCAGCACCGACAGGAGCTATGGCTACACCTTC; CDR3 protein: CASTDRSYGYTF
CDR3 length: 13; D gene: TRBD1; J gene: TRBJ2-1; clone size: -; V gene: TRBV7-3; CDR3 DNA: TGTGCCAGCAGCCCGGGGACAGTCAATGAGCAGTTCTTC; CDR3 protein: CASSPGTVNEQFF
CDR3 length: 16; D gene: TRBD2; J gene: TRBJ2-5; clone size: -; V gene: TRBV9; CDR3 DNA: TGTGCCAGCAGCGTAGGACTCGGGACTAGTAAAGAGACCCAGTACTTC; CDR3 protein: CASSVGLGTSKETQYF
CDR3 length: 16; D gene: -; J gene: TRBJ2-7; clone size: once; V gene: TRBV2; CDR3 DNA: TGTGCCAGCAGCGATCCCCGGGGAGCCTACCCCGCGGGGGCGTACTTC; CDR3 protein: CASSDPRGAYPAGAYF
CDR3 length: 14; D gene: -; J gene: TRBJ2-1; clone size: -; V gene: TRBV7-9; CDR3 DNA: TGTGCCAGCAGCTTCAGTCCAAGACAGGTAGAGCAGTTCTTC; CDR3 protein: CASSFSPRQVEQFF
CDR3 length: 16; D gene: -; J gene: TRBJ1-5; clone size: -; V gene: TRBV5-1; CDR3 DNA: TGCGCCAGCAGGGAAGGACAGTACTCGGCGGGTCAGCCCCAGCATTTT; CDR3 protein: CASREGQYSAGQPQHF
CDR3 length: 16; D gene: TRBD1; J gene: TRBJ2-2; clone size: -; V gene: TRBV5-1; CDR3 DNA: TGCGCCAGCCAGGGTCCGGGACAGGTCTTTCCCGGGGAGCTGTTTTTT; CDR3 protein: CASQGPGQVFPGELFF
CDR3 length: 15; D gene: -; J gene: TRBJ2-3; clone size: -; V gene: TRBV9; CDR3 DNA: TGTGCCAGCAGCCTCCGGGGGGCTGACACAGATACGCAGTATTTT; CDR3 protein: CASSLRGADTDTQYF
CDR3 length: 14; D gene: TRBD2; J gene: TRBJ2-1; clone size: -; V gene: TRBV7-9; CDR3 DNA: TGTGCCAGCAGCTTACAGCGGGGTGTCGATGAGCAGTTCTTC; CDR3 protein: CASSLQRGVDEQFF
CDR3 length: 15; D gene: -; J gene: TRBJ1-5; clone size: -; V gene: TRBV4-3; CDR3 DNA: TGCGCCAGCAGCCAAGACGCGGGTGACAATCAGCCCCAGCATTTT; CDR3 protein: CASSQDAGDNQPQHF
CDR3 length: 16; D gene: -; J gene: TRBJ2-3; clone size: -; V gene: TRBV7-9; CDR3 DNA: TGTGCCAGCAGCTTAGGACTGCAGGGTAGAGCAGATACGCAGTATTTT; CDR3 protein: CASSLGLQGRADTQYF
CDR3 length: 14; D gene: TRBD1; J gene: TRBJ1-2; clone size: -; V gene: TRBV7-9; CDR3 DNA: TGTGCCAGCAGCCTTGGACAGGGCGGCTATGGCTACACCTTC; CDR3 protein: CASSLGQGGYGYTF
CDR3 length: 15; D gene: TRBD1; J gene: TRBJ2-7; clone size: -; V gene: TRBV6-1; CDR3 DNA: TGTGCCAGCAGGAAGAAAGTGACAGGGGGCGACGAGCAGTACTTC; CDR3 protein: CASRKKVTGGDEQYF